Sequencing of this TCR beta chain was carried out in a study of T-cell memory formation after mild COVID-19. TCRdb fed the 5' RACE reads into MiXCR, producing one record per CDR3 protein. This sample carries approximately 290,000 distinct CDR3 sequences, approximately 7.6% of them seen once, and the ten largest clones take approximately 23%. This clonotype was observed a handful of times. Germline values: CDR1 SGHTA, CDR2 FQGNSA. This CDR3 region has 13 residues. V was clipped by 4 bases and J by 14 bases, with 15 bases between them. Material for sequencing was PBMCs or a T cell subset sorted from them (not recorded which). V and J are TRBV7-2 and TRBJ1-6; no clear D. This sequence originates from a man younger than 35 who had mild COVID-19 (a few samples of this study predate the infection). Cell type and time point are not known. CDR3 in amino acids: CASSSYELLTLHF. The DNA for the CDR3 is TGTGCCAGCAGCTCCTACGAACTATTGACCCTCCACTTT.